This T cell receptor beta chain was sequenced for a study of graft-versus-host responses after intestinal transplantation (dated by TCRdb to the early 2020s). About the investigation overall: Recipients received multivisceral, liver-intestinal, or isolated intestinal transplants. Every recipient was given anti-thymocyte globulin induction, then maintenance tacrolimus and steroids for two to three years. Bulk TCR-beta CDR3 sequencing was used to track graft-versus-host and host-versus-graft alloreactive T cell clones in the graft, circulation and bone marrow after intestinal transplantation. To identify alloreactive clones, pre-transplant mixed lymphocyte reaction products were sequenced and then compared with unstimulated pre-transplant donor and recipient T cells. A cohort of about two dozen intestinal transplant recipients, including one retransplant, was enrolled, and a few patients lacking pretransplant specimens were excluded. Donor T cell macrochimerism was defined as a peak of at least 4% donor T cells among recipient peripheral blood mononuclear cells. Rather than going through the commercial service, samples from a few later patients were sequenced in-house on an Illumina MiSeq and processed with MiXCR. Points the paper makes about the study in general: The relatively low number and heterogeneity of intestinal transplant patients limited the conclusions. Patients with donor T cell macrochimerism had high GvH to HvG T cell clonal ratios in their allografts. Early after transplant, declines in HvG clones were associated with peak levels of circulating GvH clones. GvH clones turned up in recipient bone marrow, with some appearing earlier in ileal mucosa or blood, a pattern consistent with an intestinal mucosal origin.

A word on this clone: What antigen it recognizes has not been identified. No base quality values were provided; no much bigger clone lies one nucleotide off.

Blood samples were collected up to 4 times in the first month after transplant and then at least monthly when available. The receptor library was made with the immunoSEQ multiplex PCR assay. Adaptive Biotechnologies carried out high-throughput TCR-beta CDR3 sequencing of genomic DNA for most patients. In the source study's methods: Adaptive's ImmunoSEQ software was the source of the TCR sequencing data for 18 patients, while a few other patients were processed with MiXCR and VDJtools. Because the origin of CDR3 nucleotide sequences shared between donor and recipient could not be assigned, those sequences were removed. At least 2-fold expansion over unstimulated cells and a minimum CFSE-low frequency of 0.002% (template counts) or 0.001% (read counts) were required for clones to be classified as alloreactive. A clone was considered mappable if detected in the sequenced pre-transplant spleen, lymph node, or MLR CFSE-low populations of the donor or recipient. The cumulative frequency of alloreactive clones was calculated as a percentage of all sequences, weighted by copy number. TCRdb took over this immuneACCESS table, retaining in-frame rearrangements with V and J assigned. Such tables are incomplete; in checked studies, under half of the missing clones stem from an unresolved V gene, and the remainder is unexplained. V and J calls and clone size are as listed in that table; D and trimming were resolved from the DNA. Counted in this sample were 85,000 to 100,000 clones; 86% of them appeared once. The ten most abundant clones make up 1.4% to 1.5% of the sample.

V is clipped by 2 bases and J by 4 bases, and the sequence between their germline boundaries is 9 bases long. The CDR3 sequence holds 13 residues, the cysteine and phenylalanine included. Only the CDR3 portion is preserved as DNA: 39 bases, with reading frame beginning at the first base. From a lookup of the germline V gene, CDR1 and CDR2 are SGHVS and FNYEAQ. The clonotype originates from a human patient who received an intestinal transplant, so some T cells may come from the graft donor. The sequencing used PBMCs, collected 255 days after intestinal transplant. The V and J genes are TRBV7-6 and TRBJ2-7; the D gene lacks a confident call. The CDR3 here reads CASSLNLQYEQYF. The DNA is as follows: TGTGCCAGCAGCTTAAACCTACAATACGAGCAGTACTTC.